A single sample gave rise to the 2 T cell receptor beta chains below, sequenced in a study of regulatory T cells in long-lasting Graves disease (dated by TCRdb to about 2021). Library generation was performed with multiplex PCR. Sequencer: Illumina HiSeq 4000. To build TCR beta libraries, CDR3 regions were amplified by Arm-PCR using iRepertoire HTBI primers. The public reads were run again by TCRdb, first through fastp at Q25 and then through MiXCR, and only productive beta chains were kept. Rows are unified per CDR3 protein, each entry keeping the most common DNA and genes. The sample yields 700,000 or so distinct CDR3 sequences; around 32% were counted once. Around 42% of the sample is taken by the ten largest. The sample's time point label, decoded: persistent/refractory GD, antithyroid drugs over 5 years with positive TRAb. RNA was extracted from PBMCs in TRIzol for both TCR sequencing and RNA sequencing.

The source material was peripheral blood mononuclear cells (PBMCs), sampled when the disease was refractory, from a patient treated with antithyroid drugs. The receptors come from a female donor with Graves disease.

The V and J genes are TRBV5-6 and TRBJ2-7; D possibly corresponds to TRBD2 (5 bases). The length of the CDR3 is 16 residues. Germline V gene sequence: CDR1 SGHDT, CDR2 YYEEEE. V was shortened by 0 bases and J by 2 bases, with 15 bases between the two germline ends. The CDR3 region is CASSLGAGQVTYEQYF. Here the CDR3 DNA reads TGTGCCAGCAGCTTGGGTGCGGGCCAGGTAACCTACGAGCAGTACTTC.

This clonotype was picked up one time. This chain joins TRBV5-1 and TRBJ2-7; tentatively, D is TRBD1 or TRBD2 (5 bases each). Trimming removed 4 bases at V and 5 bases at J, with 13 bases between. The CDR3 has 13 amino acids. Per the germline V gene, CDR1 is SGHRS and CDR2 is YFSETQ. The CDR3 coding sequence is TGCGCCAGCAGCAGGGGACGGAGCGACGAGCAGTACTTC. Its translation: CASSRGRSDEQYF.